Given below is one TCR beta chain in context. Its antigen is as yet unknown. The entry originates in a study of PD-1 blockade in classical Hodgkin lymphoma. About the study: Every 2 weeks, patients got 3 mg/kg intravenous nivolumab. Study results and caveats: There was a significant rise in CD4+ TCR diversity by C4D1, with no such rise for CD8+. Baseline diversity in complete responders resembled that of newly diagnosed patients. Why repertoires differed is undefined; disease activity or prior therapy possibly contributed.

Method: immunoSEQ multiplex PCR; TCRdb's copy keeps in-frame clones and lacks some. The sample has around 7,600 clones, 86% seen once. Brentuximab vedotin exposure varied, and every patient relapsed after autologous stem cell transplantation. Isolated CD8+ T cells were derived from thawed PBMCs through magnetic negative selection. Germline CDR1 GTSNPN, CDR2 SVGIG (reference sequence). This CDR3 comprises 15 residues. V was pared by 5 bases and J by 2 bases, with 9 bases of the junction left unmatched. The TCR originated in a human donor with classical Hodgkin lymphoma. The sample in question was CD8+ T cells from blood, obtained at baseline. The chain carries TRBV30 and TRBJ2-3, with 8 bases matching TRBD2. CDR3 amino acids: CAWGPSGSSTDTQYF. As DNA, the CDR3 is TGTGCCTGGGGGCCCAGCGGGAGCTCCACAGATACGCAGTATTTT.